This T cell receptor beta chain was recovered during a study of CD8 T cells in ankylosing spondylitis. Quantitative 5'-RACE with molecular barcodes was used to make the TCR beta libraries. One entry per CDR3 protein results from TCRdb running MiXCR on the 5' RACE reads. The sample lists hundreds of thousands of distinct CDR3 sequences, roughly 25% occurring once. The CDR3 loop spans 15 amino acids. The germline V gene encodes CDR1 KGHSH and CDR2 LQKENI. Trimming pared 6 bases from V and 1 base from J, leaving 15 bases between. As concerns this clonotype: What it binds is not known.

Whole-study results and caveats: In the blood and synovial fluid of reactive arthritis, some motif variants had been previously reported. The clones that were linked to disease were reported to be significantly enriched in matched synovial fluid samples from ankylosing spondylitis patients. Peripheral blood samples showed relatively rare disease-linked clones, and these clones were CD8+. Characteristic, it appeared, of ankylosing spondylitis blood was a TCR beta motif of eight highly homologous variants.

Material: blood, either unsorted or a sorted T cell fraction (not recorded which). The receptor's source is a male donor with ankylosing spondylitis. The chain carries TRBV18 and TRBJ1-1, with D perhaps matching TRBD1 (6 bases). The CDR3 spells CASSPRGAGNTEAFF. As DNA, the CDR3 is TGTGCCAGCTCTCCTCGGGGGGCTGGGAACACTGAAGCTTTCTTT.